This T cell receptor beta chain was retrieved from a study of T-cell memory formation after mild COVID-19. Regarding the study as a whole: Shrinking CD4+ clones resided mostly in CM and EM, and CD8+ ones in EMRA.

TCRalpha and TCRbeta libraries used 5'RACE with constant-segment primers and UMIs. TCRdb used MiXCR to reprocess the 5' RACE reads, holding one entry per CDR3 protein. The data show about 90,000 distinct CDR3 sequences, with 10% to 15% seen just once and roughly a quarter held by the top ten. This clonotype was picked up many times. The antigen is not known. The V end was cut by 4 bases, the J end by 6 bases, with 18 bases between. The CDR3 totals 16 residues. The specimen was PBMCs or a T cell subset sorted from them (not recorded which). The clonotype was recovered from an adult woman who had mild COVID-19 (a few samples of this study predate the infection). Cell type and time point are not known. The chain combines TRBV12-3 or TRBV12-4 with TRBJ2-2, with a weak D call TRBD1 (6 bases). In nucleotides, the CDR3 is TGTGCCAGCAGTTCCTTCCGGGACATCGGGTCCGGGGAGCTGTTTTTT. Residues: CASSSFRDIGSGELFF.